This T cell receptor beta chain was sequenced during a study of CD8+CD57+ T cells in acquired aplastic anemia. For the study at large: Sorted CD4+ plus CD8+ cells gave DNA averaging roughly 3.5 ug.

The template for TCR beta VDJ and CDR3 sequence profiling was genomic DNA. Via MiXCR, TCRdb re-called the reads, giving one row per CDR3 protein. This sample yields hundreds of thousands of distinct CDR3 sequences, of which under 80% are seen a single time; 3.5% to 4.5% belongs to the top ten. CDR1 is SGHTA and CDR2 is FQGNSA in the germline V gene. V lost 5 bases and J lost 1, with 8 bases in between. This CDR3 comprises 13 residues. Whole-study results and caveats: Between patients and controls, some 31 CD8+ CDR3 sequences were found in common.

There are many counts of this clonotype. The target antigen is unknown. This sequence originates from a human donor in good health, serving as a control. The sample was sorted CD4+, CD8+, or CD8+CD57+ T cells (not recorded which) from PBMCs. This chain uses TRBV7-2 with TRBJ1-1; possibly TRBD1 for D (5 bases). CDR3: CASSKQENTEAFF. The CDR3 DNA is TGTGCCAGCAGCAAACAGGAGAACACTGAAGCTTTCTTT.